The rows below give T cell receptor beta chains drawn from one sample of a study of blood T cells in healthy people across ages. TCRdb independently ran MiXCR on the 5' RACE reads; one entry per CDR3 protein. The table records 270,000 or so distinct CDR3 sequences, around 30% of them present only once. The specimen was blood. These receptors all stem from a woman aged 70 to 79 in good health. Each CDR3 is given with its conserved first and last residue. D genes are given only for firm matches. Clone size is shown for a subset of rows, as once, few, many or a class of expanded clone.

V: TRBV5-1
J: TRBJ2-3
D: TRBD2
size: few
CDR3: CASSYSGGADTQYF
DNA: TGCGCCAGCAGCTACAGCGGGGGGGCCGATACGCAGTATTTT

V: TRBV7-6
J: TRBJ2-2
D: TRBD2
size: -
CDR3: CASSRLAGDRNTGELFF
DNA: TGTGCCAGCTCCAGACTAGCGGGAGATCGGAACACCGGGGAGCTGTTTTTT

V: TRBV14
J: TRBJ2-5
D: -
size: few
CDR3: CASSHQGLKETQYF
DNA: TGTGCCAGCAGCCATCAGGGGTTAAAAGAGACCCAGTACTTC

V: TRBV28
J: TRBJ2-7
D: -
size: -
CDR3: CASSSGARTSEQYF
DNA: TGTGCCAGCAGTTCCGGGGCCAGGACCAGCGAGCAGTACTTC

V: TRBV6-5
J: TRBJ1-3
D: TRBD1
size: once
CDR3: CASRADRGRGNTIYF
DNA: TGTGCCAGCAGAGCAGACAGGGGGAGAGGAAACACCATATATTTT

V: TRBV20-1
J: TRBJ1-2
D: -
size: -
CDR3: CSARDHGAAYGYTF
DNA: TGCAGTGCTAGAGATCACGGGGCCGCCTATGGCTACACCTTC

V: TRBV5-1
J: TRBJ2-2
D: TRBD2
size: -
CDR3: CASSLDASGANTGGLFF
DNA: TGCGCCAGCAGCTTGGACGCTAGCGGGGCGAACACCGGGGGGCTGTTTTTT

V: TRBV3-1
J: TRBJ2-3
D: -
size: few
CDR3: CASSPWLGSADTQYF
DNA: TGTGCCAGCAGCCCGTGGTTGGGTAGCGCAGATACGCAGTATTTT

V: TRBV9
J: TRBJ2-6
D: TRBD2
size: -
CDR3: CASSVVGGTGANVLTF
DNA: TGTGCCAGCAGCGTAGTCGGGGGGACTGGGGCCAACGTCCTGACTTTC

V: TRBV29-1
J: TRBJ1-4
D: -
size: -
CDR3: CSVGGLHEKLFF
DNA: TGCAGCGTTGGAGGGTTACATGAAAAACTGTTTTTT

V: TRBV12-3/TRBV12-4
J: TRBJ2-5
D: -
size: few
CDR3: CASSSPGFWGETQYF
DNA: TGTGCCAGCAGTTCCCCGGGATTCTGGGGAGAGACCCAGTACTTC

V: TRBV5-6
J: TRBJ2-5
D: -
size: -
CDR3: CASSLVEETQYF
DNA: TGTGCCAGCAGCTTGGTGGAAGAGACCCAGTACTTC

V: TRBV5-1
J: TRBJ2-7
D: TRBD2
size: -
CDR3: CASRLAGEGEQYF
DNA: TGCGCCAGCAGACTAGCGGGAGAGGGCGAGCAGTACTTC

V: TRBV5-1
J: TRBJ2-1
D: TRBD2
size: few
CDR3: CASSLAEKAGGNEQFF
DNA: TGCGCCAGCAGCTTGGCCGAGAAAGCGGGAGGGAATGAGCAGTTCTTC

V: TRBV11-2
J: TRBJ1-3
D: -
size: many
CDR3: CASSQRARGDTIYF
DNA: TGTGCCAGCAGTCAGAGGGCCCGAGGGGACACCATATATTTT

V: TRBV12-3/TRBV12-4
J: TRBJ2-1
D: TRBD2
size: few
CDR3: CASSLIAGDYNEQFF
DNA: TGTGCCAGCAGTTTAATAGCGGGGGATTACAATGAGCAGTTCTTC

V: TRBV5-1
J: TRBJ2-5
D: TRBD2
size: -
CDR3: CASSLVVSGGPLETQYF
DNA: TGCGCCAGCAGCTTGGTGGTTAGCGGGGGGCCCCTCGAGACCCAGTACTTC

V: TRBV7-9
J: TRBJ2-3
D: TRBD2
size: many
CDR3: CASSGARLAGAQDTQYF
DNA: TGTGCCAGCAGCGGAGCCCGACTAGCGGGCGCCCAGGATACGCAGTATTTT

V: TRBV19
J: TRBJ2-1
D: -
size: -
CDR3: CASTSLHEQFF
DNA: TGTGCCAGTACTAGTCTCCATGAGCAGTTCTTC

V: TRBV5-5
J: TRBJ2-1
D: -
size: -
CDR3: CAGSLVADTYNEQFF
DNA: TGTGCCGGCAGCTTGGTAGCGGACACCTACAATGAGCAGTTCTTC

V: TRBV12-5
J: TRBJ1-4
D: TRBD1
size: -
CDR3: CASGSGTVNEKLFF
DNA: TGTGCTAGTGGTTCCGGGACAGTTAATGAAAAACTGTTTTTT

V: TRBV20-1
J: TRBJ2-1
D: -
size: -
CDR3: CSARAPGLTIF
DNA: TGCAGTGCTAGAGCCCCAGGACTCACTATCTTC

V: TRBV6-2/TRBV6-3
J: TRBJ2-7
D: TRBD1
size: -
CDR3: CASSPKRDRGHTFEQYF
DNA: TGTGCCAGCAGTCCGAAACGGGACAGAGGACATACCTTTGAGCAGTACTTC

V: TRBV4-3
J: TRBJ1-2
D: -
size: -
CDR3: CASSSTIGGYGYTF
DNA: TGCGCCAGCAGTTCAACCATCGGGGGATATGGCTACACCTTC

V: TRBV20-1
J: TRBJ1-5
D: -
size: -
CDR3: CSARDPAARPNQPQHF
DNA: TGCAGTGCTAGAGATCCGGCGGCCCGGCCCAATCAGCCCCAGCATTTT

V: TRBV29-1
J: TRBJ2-1
D: TRBD2
size: few
CDR3: CSVVGTSGRNEQLF
DNA: TGCAGCGTTGTTGGGACTAGCGGACGCAATGAGCAGCTCTTC

V: TRBV7-2
J: TRBJ1-5
D: -
size: few
CDR3: CASSSRSGERQPQHF
DNA: TGTGCCAGCAGCTCACGTTCAGGGGAACGGCAGCCCCAGCATTTT

V: TRBV6-5
J: TRBJ2-5
D: TRBD2
size: -
CDR3: CASRRGNGGETQYF
DNA: TGTGCCAGCAGGCGGGGGAACGGAGGGGAGACCCAGTACTTC

V: TRBV20-1
J: TRBJ2-5
D: TRBD2
size: few
CDR3: CSPSGTREVTQYF
DNA: TGCAGTCCATCCGGGACTAGGGAAGTGACCCAGTACTTC

V: TRBV7-2
J: TRBJ2-2
D: -
size: few
CDR3: CASSLLGLGFTGELFF
DNA: TGTGCCAGCAGCTTATTGGGGTTAGGTTTCACCGGGGAGCTGTTTTTT

V: TRBV3-1
J: TRBJ1-2
D: TRBD1
size: many
CDR3: CASSHRTGSYGYTF
DNA: TGTGCCAGCAGCCATCGGACAGGGAGCTATGGCTACACCTTC

V: TRBV29-1
J: TRBJ1-1
D: -
size: many
CDR3: CSVRNTEAFF
DNA: TGCAGCGTTCGAAACACTGAAGCTTTCTTT

V: TRBV6-6
J: TRBJ2-5
D: TRBD1
size: -
CDR3: CASTLARTGGQETQYF
DNA: TGTGCCAGCACCCTAGCCAGGACAGGGGGTCAAGAGACCCAGTACTTC

V: TRBV6-2/TRBV6-3
J: TRBJ2-7
D: -
size: few
CDR3: CASSYSGRLVYEQYF
DNA: TGTGCCAGCAGTTACTCCGGACGTTTAGTTTACGAGCAGTACTTC

V: TRBV7-9
J: TRBJ2-1
D: -
size: -
CDR3: CASSLIGRSSYNEQFF
DNA: TGTGCCAGCAGCTTAATAGGACGTAGCTCCTACAATGAGCAGTTCTTC

V: TRBV20-1
J: TRBJ2-7
D: TRBD2
size: many
CDR3: CSATIGTIVDEQYF
DNA: TGCAGTGCCACGATCGGGACTATCGTCGACGAGCAGTACTTC

V: TRBV29-1
J: TRBJ2-5
D: TRBD1
size: -
CDR3: CSVLQGARETQYF
DNA: TGCAGCGTGTTACAGGGGGCGCGAGAGACCCAGTACTTC

V: TRBV24-1
J: TRBJ2-5
D: -
size: -
CDR3: CATSVGETQYF
DNA: TGTGCCACCAGTGTGGGAGAGACCCAGTACTTC

V: TRBV29-1
J: TRBJ2-3
D: -
size: many
CDR3: CSVDIGTDTQYF
DNA: TGCAGCGTTGATATTGGGACCGATACGCAGTATTTT

V: TRBV19
J: TRBJ2-7
D: TRBD2
size: -
CDR3: CASEKREGPYEQYF
DNA: TGTGCCAGTGAAAAGCGGGAGGGCCCCTACGAGCAGTACTTC

V: TRBV7-2
J: TRBJ1-5
D: TRBD1
size: -
CDR3: CASSLEGQWNQPQHF
DNA: TGTGCCAGCAGCTTAGAGGGACAGTGGAATCAGCCCCAGCATTTT